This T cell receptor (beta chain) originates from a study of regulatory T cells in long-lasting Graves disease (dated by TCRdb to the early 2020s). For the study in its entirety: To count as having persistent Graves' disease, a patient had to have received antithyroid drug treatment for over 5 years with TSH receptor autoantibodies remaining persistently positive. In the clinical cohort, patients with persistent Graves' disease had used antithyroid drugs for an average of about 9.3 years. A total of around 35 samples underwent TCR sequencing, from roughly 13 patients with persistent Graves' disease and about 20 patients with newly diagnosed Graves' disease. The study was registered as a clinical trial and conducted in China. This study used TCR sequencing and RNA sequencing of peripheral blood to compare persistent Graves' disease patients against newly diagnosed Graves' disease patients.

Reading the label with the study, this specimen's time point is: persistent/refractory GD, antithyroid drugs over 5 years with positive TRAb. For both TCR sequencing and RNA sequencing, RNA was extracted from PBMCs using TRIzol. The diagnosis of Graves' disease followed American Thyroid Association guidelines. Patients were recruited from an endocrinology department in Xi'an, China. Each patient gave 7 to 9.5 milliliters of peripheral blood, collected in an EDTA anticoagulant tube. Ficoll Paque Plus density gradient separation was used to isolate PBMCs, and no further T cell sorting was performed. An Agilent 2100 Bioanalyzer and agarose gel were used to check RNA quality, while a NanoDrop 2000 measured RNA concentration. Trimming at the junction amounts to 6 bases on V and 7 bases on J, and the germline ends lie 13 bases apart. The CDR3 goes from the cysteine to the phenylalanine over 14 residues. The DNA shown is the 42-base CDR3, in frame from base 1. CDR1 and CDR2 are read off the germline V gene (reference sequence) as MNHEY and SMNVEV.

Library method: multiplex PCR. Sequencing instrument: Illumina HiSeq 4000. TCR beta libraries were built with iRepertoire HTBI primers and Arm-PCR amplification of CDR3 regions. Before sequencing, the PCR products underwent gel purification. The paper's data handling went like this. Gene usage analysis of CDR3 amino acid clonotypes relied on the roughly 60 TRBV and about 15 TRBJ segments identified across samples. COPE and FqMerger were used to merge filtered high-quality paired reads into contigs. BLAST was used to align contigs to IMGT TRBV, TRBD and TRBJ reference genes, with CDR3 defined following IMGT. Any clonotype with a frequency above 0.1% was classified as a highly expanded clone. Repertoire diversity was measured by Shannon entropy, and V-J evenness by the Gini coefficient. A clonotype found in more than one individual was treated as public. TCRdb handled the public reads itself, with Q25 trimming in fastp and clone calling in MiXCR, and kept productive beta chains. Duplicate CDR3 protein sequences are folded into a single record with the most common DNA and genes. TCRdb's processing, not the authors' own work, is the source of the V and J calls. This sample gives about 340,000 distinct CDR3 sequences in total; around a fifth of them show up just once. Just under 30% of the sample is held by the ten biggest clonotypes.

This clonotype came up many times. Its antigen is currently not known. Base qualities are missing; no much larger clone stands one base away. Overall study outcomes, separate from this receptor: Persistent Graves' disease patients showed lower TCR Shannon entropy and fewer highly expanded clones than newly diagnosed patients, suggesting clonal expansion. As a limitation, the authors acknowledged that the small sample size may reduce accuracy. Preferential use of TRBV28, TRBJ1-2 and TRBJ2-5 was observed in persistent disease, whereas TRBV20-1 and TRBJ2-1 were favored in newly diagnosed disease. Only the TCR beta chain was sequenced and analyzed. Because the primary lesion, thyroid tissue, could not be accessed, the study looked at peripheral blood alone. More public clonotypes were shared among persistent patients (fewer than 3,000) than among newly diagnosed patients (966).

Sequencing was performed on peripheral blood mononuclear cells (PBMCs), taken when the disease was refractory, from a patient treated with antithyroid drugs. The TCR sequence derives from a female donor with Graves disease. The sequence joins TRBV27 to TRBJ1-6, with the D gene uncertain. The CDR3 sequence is CASSPIGRNSPLHF. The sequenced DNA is TGTGCCAGCAGCCCCATCGGGAGGAATTCACCCCTCCACTTT.